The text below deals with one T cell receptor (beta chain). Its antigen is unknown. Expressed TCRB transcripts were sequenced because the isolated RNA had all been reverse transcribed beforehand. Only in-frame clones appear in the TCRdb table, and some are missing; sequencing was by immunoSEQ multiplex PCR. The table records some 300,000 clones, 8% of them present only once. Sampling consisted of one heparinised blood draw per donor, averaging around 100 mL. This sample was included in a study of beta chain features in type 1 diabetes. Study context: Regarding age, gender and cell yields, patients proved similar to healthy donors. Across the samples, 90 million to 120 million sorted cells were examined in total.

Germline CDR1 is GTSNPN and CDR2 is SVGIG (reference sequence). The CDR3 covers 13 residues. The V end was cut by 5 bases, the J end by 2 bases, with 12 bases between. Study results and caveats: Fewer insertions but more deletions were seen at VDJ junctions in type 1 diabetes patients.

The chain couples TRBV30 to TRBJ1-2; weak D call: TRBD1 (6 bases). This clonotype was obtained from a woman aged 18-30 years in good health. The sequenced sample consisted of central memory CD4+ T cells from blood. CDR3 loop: CAWANRVNYGYTF. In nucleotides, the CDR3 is TGTGCCTGGGCGAACAGGGTGAACTATGGCTACACCTTC.